Listed here are 6 T cell receptor beta chains from one sample, sequenced in a study of blood T cell repertoires in COVID-19. Produced via immunoSEQ multiplex PCR; TCRdb's table is partial and in-frame only. This sample yields about 190,000 clones, of which 82% are seen a single time; roughly a tenth belongs to the top ten. Sequencing was done on a sample of peripheral blood. All receptors come from a woman aged 80 or over with active or convalescent COVID-19.

V is TRBV18 and J is TRBJ1-1; D is ambiguous. V lost 6 bases to trimming and J lost 4 bases, with 6 bases between them. The CDR3 is made up of 11 amino acids. Germline V gene lookup returns CDR1 KGHSH and CDR2 LQKENI. Here the CDR3 reads CASSRSTEAFF. The CDR3 nucleotides read TGTGCCAGCTCGAGAAGCACTGAAGCTTTCTTT.

V is TRBV6-5 and J is TRBJ1-5, with 7 bases lining up with TRBD1. Germline V gene lookup returns CDR1 MNHEY and CDR2 SVGAGI. V shed 6 bases, J shed 5 bases, and the junction held 10 bases outside the gene matches. CDR3 size: 15 residues. CDR3 DNA: TGTGCCAGCAGGCGAGAACAGGGGAATCATCAGCCCCAGCATTTT. Its translation is CASRREQGNHQPQHF.

The rearrangement joins TRBV12-5 to TRBJ2-2; the D gene is possibly TRBD1 (5 bases). The CDR3 has 15 residues. CDR1 and CDR2 (germline): LGHNT, FRNRAP. V shed 2 bases and J shed 0 bases, with 7 bases lying between them. The CDR3 sequence: CASGLLTANTGELFF. The CDR3 region has the DNA TGTGCTAGTGGTTTGTTGACAGCGAACACCGGGGAGCTGTTTTTT. The entire variable domain, with the rest obtained from reference TRBV12-5 and TRBJ2-2, is as follows: DARVTQTPRHKVTEMGQEVTMRCQPILGHNTVFWYRQTMMQGLELLAYFRNRAPLDDSGMPKDRFSAEMPDATLATLKIQPSEPRDSAVYFCASGLLTANTGELFFGEGSRLTVL.

The table lists this clone with a few counts. The CDR3, as DNA: TGTGCCAGCTCCCTCGGGGTCGATCAGCCCCAGCATTTT. Translating it yields CASSLGVDQPQHF. This sequence joins TRBV18 and TRBJ1-5; D gene uncertain. Between the trimmed V and J ends, which lost 6 bases and 5 bases, there was a span of 11 bases. The CDR3 covers 13 residues. From germline, CDR1 is KGHSH and CDR2 LQKENI.

The rearrangement uses TRBV20-1 and TRBJ2-2, with D unresolved. The CDR3 spans 11 residues. Germline CDR1 reads DFQATT; CDR2 reads SNEGSKA (reference sequence). Trimming cost V 5 bases and J 3 bases, with 4 bases left between them. The CDR3 loop is CSAPDTGELFF. In DNA, the CDR3 is TGCAGTGCTCCCGACACCGGGGAGCTGTTTTTT.

This clone was found a few times. The chain is built from TRBV3-1 (or the pseudogene TRBV3-2) and TRBJ2-3; 7 nucleotides match TRBD2. The CDR3 covers 15 residues. CDR1 and CDR2 from the germline V gene are LGHDT and YNNKEL (reference sequence). The ends lost 0 bases at V and 4 bases at J; junction bases unmatched: 4. In nucleotides, the CDR3 is TGTGCCAGCAGCCAAGAGGCGGGAGTTCCAGATACGCAGTATTTT. Its translation: CASSQEAGVPDTQYF.